This T cell receptor (beta chain) was sequenced in a study of post-analysis software for immune sequencing data. Findings and caveats of the study: Patients had higher frequencies than controls of about five TRBV segments, including TRBV5-6, TRBV5-1 and TRBV20-1.

cDNA libraries for TCR beta contained unique molecular identifiers. TCRdb passed the PCR reads through MiXCR, listing each CDR3 protein once. This sample carries 750,000 to 950,000 distinct CDR3 sequences, around 45% of them seen once, and the ten largest clones take approximately 4.4%. Trimming left V 3 bases short and J 7 bases short, with 10 bases between. Germline values: CDR1 MDHEN, CDR2 SYDVKM. The CDR3 has 14 amino acids. This clonotype came up a few times. Its target is not known. Sequenced material: blood. The gene calls are TRBV28 and TRBJ1-6; D possibly corresponds to TRBD1 (5 bases). This TCR came from a girl between 10 and 17 years old with multiple sclerosis. The DNA of the CDR3 is TGTGCCAGCAGTTTCGATGGGGGAAATTCACCCCTCCACTTT. It codes for CASSFDGGNSPLHF.